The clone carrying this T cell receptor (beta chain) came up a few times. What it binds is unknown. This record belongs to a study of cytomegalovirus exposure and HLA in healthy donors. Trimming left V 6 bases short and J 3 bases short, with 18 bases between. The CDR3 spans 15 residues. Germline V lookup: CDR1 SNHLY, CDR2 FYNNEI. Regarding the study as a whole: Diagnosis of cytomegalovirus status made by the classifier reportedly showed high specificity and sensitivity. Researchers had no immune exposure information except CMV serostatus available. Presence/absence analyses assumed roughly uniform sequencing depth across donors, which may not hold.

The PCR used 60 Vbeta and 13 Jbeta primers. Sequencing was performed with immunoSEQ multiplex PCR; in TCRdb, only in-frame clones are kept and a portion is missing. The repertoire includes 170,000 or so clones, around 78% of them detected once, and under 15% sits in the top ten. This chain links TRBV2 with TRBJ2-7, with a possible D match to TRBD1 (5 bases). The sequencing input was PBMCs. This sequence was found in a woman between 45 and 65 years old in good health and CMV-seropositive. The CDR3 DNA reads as TGTGCCAGCAGGTCCAGTGCCTCAGGGTACTACGAGCAGTACTTC. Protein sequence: CASRSSASGYYEQYF.